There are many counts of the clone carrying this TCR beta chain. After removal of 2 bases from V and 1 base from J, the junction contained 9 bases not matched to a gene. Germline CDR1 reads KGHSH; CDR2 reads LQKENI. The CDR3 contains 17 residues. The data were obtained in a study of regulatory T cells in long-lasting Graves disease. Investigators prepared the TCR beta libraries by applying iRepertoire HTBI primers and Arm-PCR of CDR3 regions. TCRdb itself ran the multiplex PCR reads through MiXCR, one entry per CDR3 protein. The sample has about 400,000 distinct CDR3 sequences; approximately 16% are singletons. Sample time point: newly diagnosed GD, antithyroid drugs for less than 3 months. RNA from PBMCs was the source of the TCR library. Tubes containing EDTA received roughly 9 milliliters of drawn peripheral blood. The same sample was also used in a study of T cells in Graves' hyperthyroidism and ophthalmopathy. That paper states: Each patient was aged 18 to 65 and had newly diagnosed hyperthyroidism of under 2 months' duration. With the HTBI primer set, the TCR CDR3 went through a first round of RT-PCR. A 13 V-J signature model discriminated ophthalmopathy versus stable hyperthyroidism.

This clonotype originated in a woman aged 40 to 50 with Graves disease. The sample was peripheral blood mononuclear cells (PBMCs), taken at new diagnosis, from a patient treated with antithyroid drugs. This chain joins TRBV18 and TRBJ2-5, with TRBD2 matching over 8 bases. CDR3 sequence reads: CASSPYRSGGLQETQYF. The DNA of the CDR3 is TGTGCCAGCTCACCATACCGATCGGGGGGGCTCCAAGAGACCCAGTACTTC.